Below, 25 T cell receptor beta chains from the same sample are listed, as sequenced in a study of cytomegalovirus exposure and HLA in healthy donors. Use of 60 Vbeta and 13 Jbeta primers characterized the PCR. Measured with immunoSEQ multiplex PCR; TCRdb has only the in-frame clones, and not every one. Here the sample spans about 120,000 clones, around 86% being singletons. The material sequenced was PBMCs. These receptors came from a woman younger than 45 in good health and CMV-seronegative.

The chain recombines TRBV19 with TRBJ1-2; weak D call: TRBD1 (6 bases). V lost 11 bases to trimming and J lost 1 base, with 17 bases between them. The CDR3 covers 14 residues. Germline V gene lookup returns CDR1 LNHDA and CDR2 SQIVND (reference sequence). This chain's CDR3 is CAGPPDRLNYGYTF. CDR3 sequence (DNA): TGTGCCGGCCCGCCGGACAGACTTAACTATGGCTACACCTTC. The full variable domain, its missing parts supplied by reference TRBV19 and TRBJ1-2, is DGGITQSPKYLFRKEGQNVTLSCEQNLNHDAMYWYRQDPGQGLRLIYYSQIVNDFQKGDIAEGYSVSREKKESFPLTVTSAQKNPTAFYLCAGPPDRLNYGYTFGSGTRLTVV.

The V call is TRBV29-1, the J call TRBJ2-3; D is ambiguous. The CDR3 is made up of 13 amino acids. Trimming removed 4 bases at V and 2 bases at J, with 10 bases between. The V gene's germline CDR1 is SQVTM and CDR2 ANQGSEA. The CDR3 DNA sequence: TGCAGCGTTGGTGGGCTAAACACAGATACGCAGTATTTT. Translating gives CSVGGLNTDTQYF.

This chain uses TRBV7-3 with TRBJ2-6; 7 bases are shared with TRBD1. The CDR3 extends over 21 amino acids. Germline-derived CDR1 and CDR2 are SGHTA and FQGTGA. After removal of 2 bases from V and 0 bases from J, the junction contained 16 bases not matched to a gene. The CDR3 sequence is CASSLLGVAGAGGSGANVLTF. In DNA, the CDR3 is TGTGCCAGCAGCTTATTGGGGGTTGCCGGGGCAGGGGGCTCTGGGGCCAACGTCCTGACTTTC.

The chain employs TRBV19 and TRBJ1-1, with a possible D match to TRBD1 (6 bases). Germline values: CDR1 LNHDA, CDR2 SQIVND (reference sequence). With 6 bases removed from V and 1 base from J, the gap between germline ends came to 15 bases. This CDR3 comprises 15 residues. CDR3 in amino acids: CASSLHRAENTEAFF. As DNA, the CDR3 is TGTGCCAGTAGCCTTCACAGGGCGGAGAACACTGAAGCTTTCTTT.

CDR3 in DNA: TGTGCCACCAGCAGAGGACAGGGCAGGGACTATGGCTACACCTTC. Translating gives CATSRGQGRDYGYTF. The chain carries TRBV15 and TRBJ1-2; 7 bases map to TRBD1. Germline CDR1 reads LNHNV; CDR2 reads YYDKDF (reference sequence). J was trimmed by 3 bases and V by 1 base; bases with no gene match: 5. The CDR3 is 15 amino acids. Full variable domain (missing parts from reference TRBV15 and TRBJ1-2): DAMVIQNPRYQVTQFGKPVTLSCSQTLNHNVMYWYQQKSSQAPKLLFHYYDKDFNNEADTPDNFQSRRPNTSFCFLDIRSPGLGDTAMYLCATSRGQGRDYGYTFGSGTRLTVV.

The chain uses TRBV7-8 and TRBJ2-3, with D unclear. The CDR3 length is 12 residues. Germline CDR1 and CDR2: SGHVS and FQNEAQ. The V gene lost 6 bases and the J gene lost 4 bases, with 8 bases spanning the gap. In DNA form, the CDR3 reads TGTGCCAGCAGGCGTATAGCAGATACGCAGTATTTT. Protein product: CASRRIADTQYF.

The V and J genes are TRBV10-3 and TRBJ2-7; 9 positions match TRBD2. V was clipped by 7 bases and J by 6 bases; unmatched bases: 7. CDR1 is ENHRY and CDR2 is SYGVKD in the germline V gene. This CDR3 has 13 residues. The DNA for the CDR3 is TGTGCCATCAATCTAGCGGGGTCGAGCGAGCAGTACTTC. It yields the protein CAINLAGSSEQYF.

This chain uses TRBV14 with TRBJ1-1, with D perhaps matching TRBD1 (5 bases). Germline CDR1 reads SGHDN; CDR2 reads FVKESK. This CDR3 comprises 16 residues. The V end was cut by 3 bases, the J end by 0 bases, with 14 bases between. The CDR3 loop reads CASSHQDSYMNTEAFF. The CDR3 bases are TGTGCCAGCAGCCACCAAGACAGTTACATGAACACTGAAGCTTTCTTT.

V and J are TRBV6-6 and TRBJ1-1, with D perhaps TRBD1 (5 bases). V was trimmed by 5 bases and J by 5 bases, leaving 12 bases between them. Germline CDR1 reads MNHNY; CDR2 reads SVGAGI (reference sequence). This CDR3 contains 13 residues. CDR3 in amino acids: CASSRGGETEAFF. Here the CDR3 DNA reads TGTGCCAGCAGTCGCGGGGGAGAGACTGAAGCTTTCTTT.

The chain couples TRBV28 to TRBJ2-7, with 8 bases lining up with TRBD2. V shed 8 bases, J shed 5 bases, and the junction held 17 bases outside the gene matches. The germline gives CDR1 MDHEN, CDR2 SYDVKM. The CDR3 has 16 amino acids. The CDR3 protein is CASQTWPSGPQNEQYF. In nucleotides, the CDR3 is TGTGCCAGCCAGACCTGGCCTAGCGGGCCCCAGAACGAGCAGTACTTC.

The CDR3 here is CASSQAGGPHNEQFF. The CDR3 DNA reads TGTGCCAGCAGCCAAGCGGGAGGGCCCCACAATGAGCAGTTCTTC. V is TRBV14 and J is TRBJ2-1, with 8 bases matching TRBD2. Germline V gene sequence: CDR1 SGHDN, CDR2 FVKESK. The CDR3 sequence is 15 residues long. The J segment lost 5 bases and the V segment lost 1 base, leaving 4 bases of the junction unmatched.

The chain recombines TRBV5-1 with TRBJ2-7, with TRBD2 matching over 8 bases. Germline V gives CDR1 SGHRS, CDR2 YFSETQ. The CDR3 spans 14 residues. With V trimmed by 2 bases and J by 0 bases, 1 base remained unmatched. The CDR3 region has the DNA TGCGCCAGCAGCTTAGCGGGAGCCTCCTACGAGCAGTACTTC. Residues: CASSLAGASYEQYF.

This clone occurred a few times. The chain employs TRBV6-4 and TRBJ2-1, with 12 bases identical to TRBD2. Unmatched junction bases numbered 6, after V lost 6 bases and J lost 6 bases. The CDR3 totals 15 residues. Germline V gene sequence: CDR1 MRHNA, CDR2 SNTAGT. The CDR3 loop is CASSRLAGASNEQFF. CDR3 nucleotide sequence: TGTGCCAGCAGCCGACTAGCGGGAGCGAGCAATGAGCAGTTCTTC.

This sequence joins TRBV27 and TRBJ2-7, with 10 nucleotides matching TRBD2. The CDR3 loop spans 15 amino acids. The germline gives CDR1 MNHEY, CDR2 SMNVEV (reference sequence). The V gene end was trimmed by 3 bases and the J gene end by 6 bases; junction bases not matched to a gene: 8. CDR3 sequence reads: CASSFLLAGRLEQYF. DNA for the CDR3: TGTGCCAGCAGTTTCCTACTAGCGGGGAGGCTCGAGCAGTACTTC.

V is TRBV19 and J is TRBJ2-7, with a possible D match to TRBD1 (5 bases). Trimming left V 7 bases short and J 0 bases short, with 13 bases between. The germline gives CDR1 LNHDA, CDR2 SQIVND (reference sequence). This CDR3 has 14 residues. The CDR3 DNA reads TGTGCCAGTACCTCGACAGATCCCTCCTACGAGCAGTACTTC. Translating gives CASTSTDPSYEQYF. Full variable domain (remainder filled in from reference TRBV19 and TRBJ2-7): DGGITQSPKYLFRKEGQNVTLSCEQNLNHDAMYWYRQDPGQGLRLIYYSQIVNDFQKGDIAEGYSVSREKKESFPLTVTSAQKNPTAFYLCASTSTDPSYEQYFGPGTRLTVT.

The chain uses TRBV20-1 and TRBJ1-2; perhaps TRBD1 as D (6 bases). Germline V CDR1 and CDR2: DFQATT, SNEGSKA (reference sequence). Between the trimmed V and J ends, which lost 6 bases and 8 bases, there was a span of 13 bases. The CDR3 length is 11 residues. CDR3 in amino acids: CSATGGSGYTF. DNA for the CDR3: TGCAGTGCCACGGGGGGCTCCGGCTACACCTTC.

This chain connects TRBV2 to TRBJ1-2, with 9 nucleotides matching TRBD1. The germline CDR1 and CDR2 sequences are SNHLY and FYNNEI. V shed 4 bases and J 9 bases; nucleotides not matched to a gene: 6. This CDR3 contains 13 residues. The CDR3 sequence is CASSGGTGLSYTF. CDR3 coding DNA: TGTGCCAGCAGTGGAGGGACAGGGCTTAGCTACACCTTC. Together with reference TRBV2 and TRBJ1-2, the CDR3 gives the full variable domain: EPEVTQTPSHQVTQMGQEVILRCVPISNHLYFYWYRQILGQKVEFLVSFYNNEISEKSEIFDDQFSVERPDGSNFTLKIRSTKLEDSAMYFCASSGGTGLSYTFGSGTRLTVV.

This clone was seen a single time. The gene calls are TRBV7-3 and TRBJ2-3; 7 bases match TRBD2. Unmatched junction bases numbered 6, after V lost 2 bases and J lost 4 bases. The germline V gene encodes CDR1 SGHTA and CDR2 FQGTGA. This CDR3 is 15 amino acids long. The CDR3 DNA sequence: TGTGCCAGCAGCTTAGGAGGGAGGGCCCCAGATACGCAGTATTTT. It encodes CASSLGGRAPDTQYF.

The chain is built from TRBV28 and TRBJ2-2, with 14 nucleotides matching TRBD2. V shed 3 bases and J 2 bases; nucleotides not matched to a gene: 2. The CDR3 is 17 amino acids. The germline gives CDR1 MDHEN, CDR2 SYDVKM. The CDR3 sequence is CASSFGTSGSNTGELFF. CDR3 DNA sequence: TGTGCCAGCAGTTTCGGGACTAGCGGGAGTAACACCGGGGAGCTGTTTTTT.

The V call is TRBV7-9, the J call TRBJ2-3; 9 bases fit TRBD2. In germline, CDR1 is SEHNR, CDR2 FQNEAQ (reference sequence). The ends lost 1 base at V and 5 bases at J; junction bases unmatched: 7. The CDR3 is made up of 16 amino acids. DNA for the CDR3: TGTGCCAGCAGCTTAGTGGCGGGAGGGCCACGAGATACGCAGTATTTT. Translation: CASSLVAGGPRDTQYF.

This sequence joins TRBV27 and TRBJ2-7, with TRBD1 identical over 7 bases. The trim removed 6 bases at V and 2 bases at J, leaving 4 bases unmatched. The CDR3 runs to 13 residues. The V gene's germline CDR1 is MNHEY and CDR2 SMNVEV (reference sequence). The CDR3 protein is CASRYGTAYEQYF. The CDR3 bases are TGTGCCAGCAGGTACGGGACAGCCTACGAGCAGTACTTC.

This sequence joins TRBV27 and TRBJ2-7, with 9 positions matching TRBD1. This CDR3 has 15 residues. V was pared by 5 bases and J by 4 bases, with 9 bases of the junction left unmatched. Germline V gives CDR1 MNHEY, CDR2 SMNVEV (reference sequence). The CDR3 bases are TGTGCCAGCAGTATGACCGGGACAGGGCAATACGAGCAGTACTTC. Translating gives CASSMTGTGQYEQYF.

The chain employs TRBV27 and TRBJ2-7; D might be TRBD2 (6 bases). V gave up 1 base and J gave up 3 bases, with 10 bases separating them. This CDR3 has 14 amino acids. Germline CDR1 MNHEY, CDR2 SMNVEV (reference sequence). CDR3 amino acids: CASSLYPGGYEQYF. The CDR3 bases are TGTGCCAGCAGTTTATATCCCGGGGGCTACGAGCAGTACTTC.

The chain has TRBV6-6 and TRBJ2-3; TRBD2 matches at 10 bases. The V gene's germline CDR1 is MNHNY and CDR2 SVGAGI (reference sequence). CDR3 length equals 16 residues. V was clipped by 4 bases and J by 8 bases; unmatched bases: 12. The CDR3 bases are TGTGCCAGCAGTTTTGCCGGGACTAGCGAGACGAGTACGCAGTATTTT. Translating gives CASSFAGTSETSTQYF.

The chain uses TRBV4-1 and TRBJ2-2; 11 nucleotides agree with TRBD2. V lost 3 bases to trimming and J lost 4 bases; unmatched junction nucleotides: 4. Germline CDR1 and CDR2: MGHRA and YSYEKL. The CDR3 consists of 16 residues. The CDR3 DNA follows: TGCGCCAGCAGCCATAGTAGCGGGAGGGGCACCGGGGAGCTGTTTTTT. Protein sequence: CASSHSSGRGTGELFF.